The 12 T cell receptor beta chains presented below share a single source sample, sequenced in a study of T cells after yellow fever vaccination. TCRdb re-called the 5' RACE reads with MiXCR, one entry per CDR3 protein. Of roughly 400,000 distinct CDR3 sequences in the sample, about 17% are singletons; the top ten hold roughly a sixth. The source was PBMCs, collected before the yellow fever booster vaccination. These receptors were obtained from a young man who received the YFV17D yellow fever vaccine.

A few counts support this clonotype. This chain joins TRBV4-1 and TRBJ1-2, with 10 bases fitting TRBD1. The V segment lost 0 bases and the J segment 6 bases; nucleotides outside the gene matches: 4. Germline-derived CDR1 and CDR2 are MGHRA and YSYEKL. The CDR3 length is 15 residues. CDR3 protein: CASSQEGTGADGYTF. The CDR3 DNA is TGCGCCAGCAGCCAAGAAGGGACAGGGGCAGATGGCTACACCTTC.

This clonotype appeared a few times. CDR3 in DNA: TGTGCCAGCAGCTTAGTTCAGAAGCAGTTCTTC. This sequence encodes CASSLVQKQFF. V is TRBV7-2 and J is TRBJ2-1; D remains unclear. Trimming left V 1 base short and J 11 bases short, with 6 bases between. The germline gives CDR1 SGHTA, CDR2 FQGNSA. The CDR3 runs to 11 residues.

There are a few counts of this clonotype. The chain is built from TRBV6-2 or TRBV6-3 and TRBJ2-1, with D unclear. Germline CDR1 and CDR2: MNHEY and SVGEGT. The V and J ends lost 5 bases and 7 bases respectively, with 9 bases between them. This CDR3 is built from 12 residues. CDR3 in DNA: TGTGCCAGCAGTGAAACCTGGAATGAGCAGTTCTTC. Protein product: CASSETWNEQFF.

V and J are TRBV4-1 and TRBJ1-5; D is undetermined. CDR1 is MGHRA, CDR2 YSYEKL, per germline. CDR3 length: 15 residues. V was pared by 3 bases and J by 6 bases, with 15 bases between. This chain's CDR3 is CASSHAEGEAQPQHF. The DNA for the CDR3 is TGCGCCAGCAGCCACGCCGAGGGTGAGGCTCAGCCCCAGCATTTT.

This clonotype was counted many times. The chain carries TRBV20-1 and TRBJ2-7, with 8 positions matching TRBD1. The CDR3 loop spans 12 amino acids. Germline CDR1 and CDR2: DFQATT and SNEGSKA (reference sequence). CDR3 coding DNA: TGCAGCTGGACAGGGAGCTCCTACGAGCAGTACGTC. Its translation is CSWTGSSYEQYV.

This clonotype was seen a few times. The chain employs TRBV9 and TRBJ2-5; D not resolved. This CDR3 region has 14 residues. CDR1 SGDLS and CDR2 YYNGEE come from the germline V gene. Trimming cost V 0 bases and J 5 bases, with 11 bases left between them. The CDR3 region is CASSVGSLRETQYF. As DNA, the CDR3 is TGTGCCAGCAGCGTAGGTTCGCTCCGGGAGACCCAGTACTTC.

The chain carries TRBV11-2 and TRBJ2-3; D unresolved. The CDR3 has 14 residues. Germline V gene lookup returns CDR1 SGHAT and CDR2 FQNNGV. V was clipped by 2 bases and J by 9 bases, with 15 bases between them. CDR3 residues: CASSLMYFSHTQYF. CDR3 bases: TGTGCCAGCAGCTTAATGTACTTCTCTCACACGCAGTATTTT.

This clonotype was seen many times. This sequence joins TRBV7-3 and TRBJ1-1; a possible D gene is TRBD1 (6 bases). The V end lost 4 bases, the J end lost 4 bases, and 16 bases lay between the germline ends. Looked up from germline, CDR1 is SGHTA and CDR2 is FQGTGA. The CDR3 has 15 residues. As DNA, the CDR3 is TGTGCCAGCAGCTCAACGGGGGGGCAGGGCACTGAAGCTTTCTTT. This gives the protein CASSSTGGQGTEAFF.

This clonotype was detected many times. CDR3 residues: CASRKLPGETQYF. CDR3 bases: TGTGCCAGCAGAAAATTGCCAGGGGAGACCCAGTACTTC. The V call is TRBV14, the J call TRBJ2-5, with a tentative D call TRBD1 (5 bases). V shed 6 bases and J shed 5 bases, with 13 bases lying between them. From germline, CDR1 is SGHDN and CDR2 FVKESK. The CDR3 consists of 13 residues.

This rearrangement joins TRBV20-1 to TRBJ2-3; possible D gene TRBD2, 6 bases. V shed 6 bases and J shed 4 bases, with 17 bases lying between them. This CDR3 has 14 residues. CDR1 is DFQATT, CDR2 SNEGSKA, per germline (reference sequence). The CDR3: CSAPTSSFADTQYF. The DNA of the CDR3 is TGCAGTGCGCCGACTAGTTCGTTCGCAGATACGCAGTATTTT.

This sequence joins TRBV6-5 and TRBJ2-7; 8 bases map to TRBD2. Looked up from germline, CDR1 is MNHEY and CDR2 is SVGAGI. The CDR3 loop spans 16 amino acids. Germline trimming cut 4 bases from V and 6 bases from J; bases unmatched to any gene: 14. The CDR3 sequence: CASSFGRGAPWAEQYF. CDR3 nucleotide sequence: TGTGCCAGCAGTTTTGGGCGGGGGGCGCCCTGGGCCGAGCAGTACTTC.

This clonotype showed up just a few times. This sequence joins TRBV24-1 and TRBJ1-2; D may be TRBD1 (5 bases). Per the germline V gene, CDR1 is KGHDR and CDR2 is SFDVKD. The CDR3 is 16 residues long. V was shortened by 9 bases and J by 3 bases, with 22 bases between the two germline ends. CDR3 residues: CATWGRVRGEDYGYTF. The DNA for the CDR3 is TGTGCCACCTGGGGGAGGGTACGTGGTGAGGACTATGGCTACACCTTC.